The 3 T cell receptor beta chains given below trace back to one sample, sequenced in a study of blood T cell repertoires in COVID-19. Method: immunoSEQ multiplex PCR; TCRdb's copy keeps in-frame clones and lacks some. The sample yields 300,000 or so clones, around 90% seen once. The sequenced material came from PBMCs or T cells enriched from blood (not recorded which). These receptors came from a woman in her twenties or thirties who had recovered from COVID-19.

V and J are TRBV19 and TRBJ1-2; 9 bases are a match to TRBD1. The CDR3 is 15 amino acids. With 7 bases clipped from V and 7 bases from J, the junction kept 13 bases outside the gene matches. Germline V lookup: CDR1 LNHDA, CDR2 SQIVND (reference sequence). The CDR3 loop is CASTPYGTGQSGYTF. The CDR3 DNA reads as TGTGCCAGTACCCCATACGGGACAGGGCAGTCTGGCTACACCTTC.

The CDR3 DNA follows: TGCGCCAGCAGCCATCGACTAGCGGGGGGTTACGATGAGCAGTTCTTC. The encoded protein is CASSHRLAGGYDEQFF. V is TRBV4-3 and J is TRBJ2-1; 13 nucleotides align to TRBD2. Germline assignment: CDR1 LGHNA and CDR2 YSLEER. The CDR3 totals 16 residues. Germline trimming cut 3 bases from V and 8 bases from J; bases unmatched to any gene: 7.

The V call is TRBV3-1 (or the pseudogene TRBV3-2), the J call TRBJ2-6; TRBD1 matches at 9 bases. V shed 1 base, J shed 4 bases, and the junction held 8 bases outside the gene matches. This CDR3 region has 18 residues. The germline V gene has CDR1 LGHDT and CDR2 YNNKEL (reference sequence). The CDR3 DNA reads TGTGCCAGCAGCCAAGCCGGGACAGGGAGATCAGGGGCCAACGTCCTGACTTTC. This codes for CASSQAGTGRSGANVLTF.